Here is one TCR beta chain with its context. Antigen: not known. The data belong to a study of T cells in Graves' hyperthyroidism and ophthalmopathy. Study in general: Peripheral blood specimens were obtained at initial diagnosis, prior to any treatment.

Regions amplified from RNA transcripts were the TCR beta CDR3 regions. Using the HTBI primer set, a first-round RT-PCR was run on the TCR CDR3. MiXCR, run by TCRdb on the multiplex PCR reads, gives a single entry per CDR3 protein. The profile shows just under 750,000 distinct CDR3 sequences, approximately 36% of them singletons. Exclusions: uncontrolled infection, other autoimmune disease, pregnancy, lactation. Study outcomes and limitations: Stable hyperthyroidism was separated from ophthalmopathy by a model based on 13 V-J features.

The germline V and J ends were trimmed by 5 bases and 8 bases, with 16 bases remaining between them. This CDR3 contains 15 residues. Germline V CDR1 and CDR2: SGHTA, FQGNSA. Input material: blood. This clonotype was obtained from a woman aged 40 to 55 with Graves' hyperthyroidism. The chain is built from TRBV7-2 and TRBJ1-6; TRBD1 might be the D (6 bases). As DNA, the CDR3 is TGTGCCAGCAGCCAAGGTTTGGGGGGCGATTCACCCCTCCACTTT. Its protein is CASSQGLGGDSPLHF.